This passage covers 2 T cell receptor beta chains from one sample sequenced in a study of breast tumors, draining lymph nodes, adjacent tissues. Using its own MiXCR run on the multiplex PCR reads, TCRdb lists one record per CDR3 protein. Of some 120,000 distinct CDR3 sequences listed, 20% are singletons. Breast cancer patients provided tissue from their axillary draining lymph nodes. Sequenced input: axillary lymph node tissue. The source of these receptors is a female donor with breast cancer. Some clones in this sample may be carry-over from other donors' samples.

This clonotype was recorded many times. The genes are TRBV19 and TRBJ1-4; weak D call: TRBD1 (5 bases). The CDR3 contains 15 residues. Germline CDR1 reads LNHDA; CDR2 reads SQIVND (reference sequence). V lost 7 bases and J lost 4, with 16 bases in between. CDR3 nucleotide sequence: TGTGCCAGTACCCAATCCGGGACTCTTAATGAAAAACTGTTTTTT. It encodes CASTQSGTLNEKLFF.

This clonotype has ten or more counts. The chain recombines TRBV7-2 with TRBJ2-1, with a weak D call TRBD1 (5 bases). This CDR3 contains 15 residues. The V gene lost 4 bases and the J gene lost 0 bases, with 10 bases spanning the gap. Germline V gives CDR1 SGHTA, CDR2 FQGNSA. CDR3 residues: CASSWGPNSYNEQFF. The CDR3 nucleotides read TGTGCCAGCAGCTGGGGCCCTAACTCCTACAATGAGCAGTTCTTC.